The 10 T cell receptor beta chains presented below share a single source sample, sequenced in a study of cytomegalovirus exposure and HLA in healthy donors. Data came from immunoSEQ multiplex PCR; TCRdb stores just in-frame clones and leaves some out. The sample records 120,000 to 150,000 clones, approximately 87% being singletons. The sample was PBMCs. All receptors derive from a man younger than 35 in good health and CMV-seronegative.

The CDR3 loop is CSGAGGSENIQYF. CDR3 DNA sequence: TGCAGCGGGGCGGGCGGTTCGGAAAACATTCAGTACTTC. This chain uses TRBV29-1 with TRBJ2-4, with D perhaps matching TRBD2 (5 bases). Per the germline V gene, CDR1 is SQVTM and CDR2 is ANQGSEA. V shed 7 bases and J shed 5 bases, with 15 bases lying between them. The CDR3 is made up of 13 amino acids. Complete variable domain (other parts from reference TRBV29-1 and TRBJ2-4): SAVISQKPSRDICQRGTSLTIQCQVDSQVTMMFWYRQQPGQSLTLIATANQGSEATYESGFVIDKFPISRPNLTFSTLTVSNMSPEDSSIYLCSGAGGSENIQYFGAGTRLSVL.

The rearrangement uses TRBV19 and TRBJ2-7; D is perhaps TRBD2 (6 bases). Germline assignment: CDR1 LNHDA and CDR2 SQIVND (reference sequence). CDR3 length: 15 amino acids. Trimming removed 2 bases from V and 2 bases from J, with 13 bases in between. CDR3 DNA: TGTGCCAGTAGTATAAGGGACTCTCGGGCCTACGAGCAGTACTTC. Its translation: CASSIRDSRAYEQYF.

This chain connects TRBV5-5 to TRBJ2-7, with D maybe TRBD2 (5 bases). The CDR3 loop spans 20 amino acids. Germline CDR1 reads SGHKS; CDR2 reads YYEKEE (reference sequence). Trimming shortened V by 1 base and J by 1 base, and 27 bases separated the two germline ends. In nucleotides, the CDR3 is TGTGCCAGCAGCTTGAGTCGTCTTCTGTCGGGGATACCCGTATCCTACGAGCAGTACTTC. It codes for CASSLSRLLSGIPVSYEQYF.

The rearrangement uses TRBV29-1 and TRBJ1-2; D gene unclear. The CDR3 runs 14 residues. CDR1 and CDR2 from the germline V gene are SQVTM and ANQGSEA. The V and J ends lost 4 bases and 1 base respectively, with 13 bases between them. The CDR3 here is CSVVEGLINYGYTF. CDR3 coding DNA: TGCAGCGTTGTAGAGGGCTTGATTAACTATGGCTACACCTTC.

This clone appeared once. J is TRBJ1-5 and V is TRBV27; no clear D. V lost 6 bases and J lost 3, with 12 bases in between. Germline V gene lookup returns CDR1 MNHEY and CDR2 SMNVEV (reference sequence). This CDR3 region has 14 residues. The DNA of the CDR3 is TGTGCCAGCAGCACGCGACGGGACAATCAGCCCCAGCATTTT. Its protein product is CASSTRRDNQPQHF.

This clone was detected only a few times. V usage is TRBV4-1 and J usage is TRBJ1-1, with D uncertain. CDR3 length equals 14 residues. CDR1 and CDR2 from the germline V gene are MGHRA and YSYEKL. Trimming pared 5 bases from V and 4 bases from J, leaving 14 bases between. CDR3 residues: CASSSPTAGTEAFF. CDR3 DNA: TGCGCCAGCAGCTCACCAACTGCTGGCACTGAAGCTTTCTTT.

This clone was counted between two and nine times. This chain joins TRBV28 and TRBJ2-3, with 10 bases fitting TRBD2. The CDR3 totals 16 residues. Germline V lookup: CDR1 MDHEN, CDR2 SYDVKM. J lost 2 bases, V lost 6 bases, and 8 bases had no gene match. CDR3 amino acids: CASSYPSGSVTDTQYF. For the CDR3, the DNA is TGTGCCAGCAGCTACCCTAGCGGGAGTGTCACAGATACGCAGTATTTT.

This chain uses TRBV7-9 with TRBJ2-1; 7 positions match TRBD1. CDR1 is SEHNR and CDR2 is FQNEAQ in the germline V gene (reference sequence). The CDR3 consists of 12 residues. Losses at the gene ends were 1 base for V and 15 bases for J; bases not matched to a gene: 6. This CDR3 is CASSLDRGPGFF. As DNA, the CDR3 is TGTGCCAGCAGCTTAGATAGGGGGCCGGGGTTCTTC.

The CDR3 reads CASSYQGNQPQHF. The CDR3 region has the DNA TGTGCCAGCAGTTACCAGGGTAATCAGCCCCAGCATTTT. The chain joins TRBV6-5 to TRBJ1-5; D may be TRBD1 (5 bases). V was cut by 2 bases and J by 4 bases, with 6 bases left in between. CDR3 length: 13 residues. Germline CDR1 is MNHEY and CDR2 is SVGAGI.

This chain connects TRBV2 to TRBJ2-7; no clear D. CDR3 length equals 13 residues. V lost 5 bases to trimming and J lost 6 bases, with 14 bases between them. Germline V CDR1 and CDR2: SNHLY, FYNNEI. CDR3 protein: CASSPRGVGEQYF. CDR3 nucleotide sequence: TGTGCCAGCAGTCCTCGAGGAGTCGGCGAGCAGTACTTC. Supplemented by reference TRBV2 and TRBJ2-7, the full variable domain reads EPEVTQTPSHQVTQMGQEVILRCVPISNHLYFYWYRQILGQKVEFLVSFYNNEISEKSEIFDDQFSVERPDGSNFTLKIRSTKLEDSAMYFCASSPRGVGEQYFGPGTRLTVT.